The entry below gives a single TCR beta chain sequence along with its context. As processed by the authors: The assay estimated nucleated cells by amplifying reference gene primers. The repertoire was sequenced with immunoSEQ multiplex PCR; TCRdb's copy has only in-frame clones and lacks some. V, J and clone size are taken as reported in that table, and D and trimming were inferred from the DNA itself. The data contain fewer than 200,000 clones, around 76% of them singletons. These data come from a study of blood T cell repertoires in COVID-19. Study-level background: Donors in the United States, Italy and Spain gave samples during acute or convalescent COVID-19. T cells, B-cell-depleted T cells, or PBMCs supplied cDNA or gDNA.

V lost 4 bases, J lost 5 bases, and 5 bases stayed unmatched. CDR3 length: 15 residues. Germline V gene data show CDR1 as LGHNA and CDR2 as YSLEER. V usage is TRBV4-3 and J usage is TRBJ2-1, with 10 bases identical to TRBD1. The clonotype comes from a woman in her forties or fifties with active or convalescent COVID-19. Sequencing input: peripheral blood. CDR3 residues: CASSPRDRGNNEQFF. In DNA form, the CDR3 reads TGCGCCAGCAGCCCCCGGGACAGGGGAAACAATGAGCAGTTCTTC.